What follows is one T cell receptor (beta chain) and its context. This CDR3 has 15 residues. The ends lost 4 bases at V and 4 bases at J; junction bases unmatched: 7. The data were obtained in a study of cytomegalovirus exposure and HLA in healthy donors. Data came from immunoSEQ multiplex PCR; TCRdb stores just in-frame clones and leaves some out. The sample contains about 260,000 clones, 80% to 95% of which appear only once. The rearrangement uses TRBV5-3 and TRBJ1-5; 8 bases match TRBD1. TRBV5-3 is flagged as an ORF with uncertain function. Sequencing was performed on PBMCs. This clonotype was obtained from a woman between 25 and 40 years old in good health and CMV-seronegative. In DNA, the CDR3 is TGTGCCAGAAGCCGGGACAGGTTCCTTAATCAGCCCCAGCATTTT. Its translation: CARSRDRFLNQPQHF.